The T cell receptor (beta chain) described here comes from a study of T cells in Graves' hyperthyroidism and ophthalmopathy. Overall study findings and caveats: Researchers found most expanded thyroid clonotypes above 0.001 in blood as well.

Patients aged 18 to 65 had newly diagnosed hyperthyroidism of under 2 months' duration. This clonotype was seen repeatedly, ten times or more. Its antigen is unidentified. Researchers took RNA transcripts and amplified the TCR beta CDR3 regions from them. TCR CDR3 regions were first amplified by RT-PCR with HTBI primers. From the multiplex PCR reads, TCRdb called clonotypes with MiXCR, one entry per CDR3 protein. The sample lists 460,000 or so distinct CDR3 sequences, approximately 15% occurring once. This CDR3 has 16 residues. CDR1 is LNHDA, CDR2 SQIVND, per germline (reference sequence). V was shortened by 3 bases and J by 6 bases, with 18 bases between the two germline ends.

The sample comprised blood. This receptor was identified in a woman aged 18-35 years with Graves' hyperthyroidism. J is TRBJ1-5 and V is TRBV19; D not certain. CDR3 sequence: CASSILGLKGGQPQHF. In nucleotides, the CDR3 is TGTGCCAGTAGTATCCTGGGCCTAAAAGGTGGTCAGCCCCAGCATTTT. The full variable domain, with the rest looked up from reference TRBV19 and TRBJ1-5, is DGGITQSPKYLFRKEGQNVTLSCEQNLNHDAMYWYRQDPGQGLRLIYYSQIVNDFQKGDIAEGYSVSREKKESFPLTVTSAQKNPTAFYLCASSILGLKGGQPQHFGDGTRLSIL.